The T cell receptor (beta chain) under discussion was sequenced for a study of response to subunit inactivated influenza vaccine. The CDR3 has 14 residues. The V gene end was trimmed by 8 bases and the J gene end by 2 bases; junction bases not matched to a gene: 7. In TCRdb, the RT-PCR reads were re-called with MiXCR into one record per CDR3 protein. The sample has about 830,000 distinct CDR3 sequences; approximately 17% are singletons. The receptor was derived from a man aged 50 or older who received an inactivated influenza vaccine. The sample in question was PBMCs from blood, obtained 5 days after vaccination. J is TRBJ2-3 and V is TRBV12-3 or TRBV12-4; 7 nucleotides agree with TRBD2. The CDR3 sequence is CASRASGSTDTQYF. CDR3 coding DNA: TGTGCCAGCCGGGCTAGCGGATCCACAGATACGCAGTATTTT.